What follows are 15 T cell receptor beta chains derived from one specimen sequenced in a study of identical twins. From the 5' RACE reads, TCRdb called clonotypes with MiXCR, one entry per CDR3 protein. Of 1.5 million or so distinct CDR3 sequences in the sample, 25% to 35% are singletons; the top ten hold under 0.35%. The sequenced sample was cord blood. All receptors come from a newborn girl in good health.

As concerns this clonotype: A much larger clonotype is one base distant, so this may be a read error. The chain is built from TRBV4-2 and TRBJ2-4; 7 bases map to TRBD2. The DNA matches TRBJ2-7 better at its end, which makes the J call doubtful. Germline V gives CDR1 LGHNA, CDR2 YNFKEQ. The CDR3 spans 15 residues. As DNA, the CDR3 is TGTGCCAGCAGCCGAGATTCAGCGGGGCCCTACGAGCAGTACTTC. It specifies CASSRDSAGPYEQYF.

This clonotype showed up many times. The rearrangement links TRBV9 to TRBJ2-7, with a possible D match to TRBD1 (5 bases). V shed 2 bases and J shed 0 bases, with 9 bases lying between them. This CDR3 comprises 14 residues. Germline V gives CDR1 SGDLS, CDR2 YYNGEE. The CDR3 region is CASSVERGSYEQYF. For the CDR3, the DNA is TGTGCCAGCAGCGTGGAAAGGGGCTCCTACGAGCAGTACTTC.

The chain joins TRBV7-8 to TRBJ2-4, with 9 bases aligning to TRBD1. TRBJ2-5 explains the end of the DNA better; the J call may be wrong. Germline V CDR1 and CDR2: SGHVS, FQNEAQ. This CDR3 comprises 15 residues. This chain's CDR3 is CASSGHRGREETQYF. The CDR3 DNA is TGTGCCAGCAGCGGCCACAGGGGGCGCGAGGAGACCCAGTACTTC.

The chain combines TRBV28 with TRBJ2-5; D is perhaps TRBD1 or TRBD2 (5 bases each). CDR1 is MDHEN, CDR2 SYDVKM, per germline. Trimming pared 1 base from V and 1 base from J, leaving 10 bases between. This CDR3 spans 15 amino acids. The CDR3 loop reads CASSLLSGTQETQYF. CDR3 nucleotides: TGTGCCAGCAGTTTATTATCCGGGACCCAAGAGACCCAGTACTTC.

This clonotype was picked up many times. This chain uses TRBV12-3 or TRBV12-4 with TRBJ2-6; 11 bases map to TRBD2. V was clipped by 4 bases and J by 0 bases; unmatched bases: 2. The CDR3 contains 17 residues. CDR3 sequence reads: CASSSGTSGSGANVLTF. The CDR3 region has the DNA TGTGCCAGCAGTTCCGGGACTAGCGGCTCTGGGGCCAACGTCCTGACTTTC.

This clonotype has just a few counts. The J gene is TRBJ2-3, the V gene TRBV20-1, with D perhaps given as TRBD1 or TRBD2 (5 bases each). This CDR3 comprises 12 residues. CDR1 and CDR2 (germline): DFQATT, SNEGSKA (reference sequence). Trimming stripped 4 bases from V and 9 bases from J, with 14 bases between. CDR3 sequence reads: CSAKVLGDTQYF. As DNA, the CDR3 is TGCAGTGCTAAGGTTCTGGGGGACACGCAGTATTTT.

The chain joins TRBV20-1 to TRBJ2-5; D is perhaps TRBD1 (6 bases). The V and J ends lost 8 bases and 11 bases respectively, with 21 bases between them. The CDR3 contains 12 residues. Germline V lookup: CDR1 DFQATT, CDR2 SNEGSKA (reference sequence). In DNA form, the CDR3 reads TGCAGTAAGACAGGCCTTGGGGGTGAGCAGTACTTC. Protein sequence: CSKTGLGGEQYF.

This clonotype was counted between two and nine times. The gene calls are TRBV28 and TRBJ1-1, with D perhaps TRBD1 (5 bases). Trimming pared 2 bases from V and 11 bases from J, leaving 15 bases between. CDR3 length: 13 amino acids. The germline V gene encodes CDR1 MDHEN and CDR2 SYDVKM. The CDR3 protein is CASSLTSAGRAFF. The CDR3 bases are TGTGCCAGCAGTTTAACGTCGGCGGGGCGGGCTTTCTTT.

As to this clonotype: Just one base apart from a much larger clone, this may be a read error. Written as DNA, the CDR3 is TGTGCCAGCAGCCAAGGGGGGAGCTCCTATAATTCACCCCCCCACTTT. Translated: CASSQGGSSYNSPPHF. This chain connects TRBV4-2 to TRBJ1-6; possibly TRBD1 for D (5 bases). The CDR3 is 16 residues long. CDR1 is LGHNA, CDR2 YNFKEQ, per germline.

The rearrangement links TRBV20-1 to TRBJ1-5; D is unclear. CDR1 and CDR2 (germline): DFQATT, SNEGSKA (reference sequence). The V and J ends lost 0 bases and 4 bases respectively, with 19 bases between them. This CDR3 region has 17 residues. For the CDR3, the DNA is TGCAGTGCTAGAGAATCGGGCACAGATACGAAGAATCAGCCCCAGCATTTT. Translated: CSARESGTDTKNQPQHF.

This clonotype showed up just a few times. The rearrangement joins TRBV11-2 to TRBJ2-3, with TRBD2 as a possible D gene (6 bases). Trimming took off 5 bases at V and 2 bases at J, with 14 bases between the two ends. This CDR3 is 15 amino acids long. Germline assignment: CDR1 SGHAT and CDR2 FQNNGV. This chain's CDR3 is CASSPAAGPTDTQYF. CDR3 in DNA: TGTGCCAGCAGCCCAGCGGCGGGGCCCACAGATACGCAGTATTTT.

This chain connects TRBV20-1 to TRBJ1-4; D is ambiguous. The CDR3 covers 13 residues. CDR1 is DFQATT, CDR2 SNEGSKA, per germline (reference sequence). V was cut by 1 base and J by 4 bases, with 7 bases left in between. The DNA of the CDR3 is TGCAGTGCTAGAGGTCAAAATAATGAAAAACTGTTTTTT. This encodes CSARGQNNEKLFF.

The CDR3 here is CASSPGTLFTDTQYF. The CDR3 nucleotides are TGTGCCAGCAGCCCCGGGACTCTCTTCACAGATACGCAGTATTTT. The chain couples TRBV14 to TRBJ2-3, with a weak D call TRBD2 (6 bases). Looked up from germline, CDR1 is SGHDN and CDR2 is FVKESK. CDR3 length: 15 amino acids. V lost 4 bases and J lost 2, with 13 bases in between.

About this clonotype itself: Given a much more abundant clone one base away, this may be a read error. V gene TRBV7-8 combines with J gene TRBJ2-1; TRBD2 aligns across 7 bases. From germline, CDR1 is SGHVS and CDR2 FQNEAQ. The J segment lost 4 bases and the V segment lost 6 bases, leaving 15 bases of the junction unmatched. The CDR3 contains 17 residues. The CDR3 protein is CASRPTNVPSGYNEQFF. In nucleotides, the CDR3 is TGTGCCAGCAGACCAACAAACGTCCCTAGCGGTTACAATGAGCAGTTCTTC.

This clonotype was seen a handful of times. The chain joins TRBV7-2 to TRBJ2-4; D call uncertain. The J call is in doubt because the DNA end fits TRBJ2-5 better. Germline CDR1 reads SGHTA; CDR2 reads FQGNSA. The CDR3 runs 15 residues. The DNA of the CDR3 is TGTGCCAGCAGCTTAGGTACCACCCGTCAGGAGACCCAGTACTTC. Translated, it gives CASSLGTTRQETQYF.